The 32 T cell receptor beta chains reported below all come from one sample, sequenced in a study of blood T cell repertoires in COVID-19. Profiled with immunoSEQ multiplex PCR; TCRdb holds only in-frame clones, not every one. The table lists 75,000 to 80,000 clones, 80% to 90% of them singletons. The specimen was peripheral blood. All receptors come from a woman aged 60-75 years with acute or convalescent COVID-19.

The chain couples TRBV14 to TRBJ1-1; 10 nucleotides align to TRBD1. The CDR3 is 16 residues long. The J segment lost 0 bases and the V segment lost 4 bases, leaving 5 bases of the junction unmatched. The germline V gene encodes CDR1 SGHDN and CDR2 FVKESK. The CDR3 nucleotides read TGTGCCAGCAGCCCGAGACAGGGGGCAGTGAACACTGAAGCTTTCTTT. Protein product: CASSPRQGAVNTEAFF.

This chain links TRBV6-5 with TRBJ1-5, with D maybe TRBD1 (5 bases). Looked up from germline, CDR1 is MNHEY and CDR2 is SVGAGI. V lost 8 bases, J lost 3 bases, and 14 bases lay in between. The CDR3 has 14 residues. The CDR3 coding sequence is TGTGCCAGCGCGTCGAGACAGCTCAATCAGCCCCAGCATTTT. Its protein is CASASRQLNQPQHF.

J is TRBJ2-1 and V is TRBV11-3; D perhaps matches TRBD2 (5 bases). The CDR3 is 14 residues long. Per the germline V gene, CDR1 is SGHNT and CDR2 is YENEEA. The V end was cut by 1 base, the J end by 6 bases, with 10 bases between. In DNA form, the CDR3 reads TGTGCCAGCAGCTTAGGGCGGGTGGTCAATGAGCAGTTCTTC. The encoded protein is CASSLGRVVNEQFF.

The chain employs TRBV5-1 and TRBJ2-1; TRBD2 matches at 11 bases. CDR1 is SGHRS, CDR2 YFSETQ, per germline. V shed 0 bases and J 12 bases; nucleotides not matched to a gene: 8. CDR3 length: 15 amino acids. The CDR3 sequence: CASSLVTSGGQGQFF. The CDR3, as DNA: TGCGCCAGCAGCTTGGTAACTAGCGGGGGCCAGGGGCAGTTCTTC.

The chain recombines TRBV14 with TRBJ1-1, with D perhaps matching TRBD1 (5 bases). The CDR3 is 16 amino acids. CDR1 SGHDN and CDR2 FVKESK come from the germline V gene. The V gene lost 0 bases and the J gene lost 0 bases, with 11 bases spanning the gap. CDR3 nucleotide sequence: TGTGCCAGCAGCCAAGACTTCAGGGTCATGAACACTGAAGCTTTCTTT. It codes for CASSQDFRVMNTEAFF.

This chain connects TRBV10-2 to TRBJ1-1; 8 bases fit TRBD1. Germline assignment: CDR1 WSHSY and CDR2 SAAADI. V was pared by 3 bases and J by 4 bases, with 10 bases of the junction left unmatched. This CDR3 comprises 16 residues. The CDR3 protein is CASSEVAGGWGTEAFF. CDR3 bases: TGCGCCAGCAGTGAAGTGGCAGGGGGCTGGGGCACTGAAGCTTTCTTT.

The J gene is TRBJ1-4, the V gene TRBV28; D is perhaps TRBD1 (5 bases). The V end was cut by 5 bases, the J end by 5 bases, with 15 bases between. Germline V lookup: CDR1 MDHEN, CDR2 SYDVKM. The CDR3 has 15 residues. The chain's CDR3 is CASSPPGTENEKLFF. DNA of the CDR3: TGTGCCAGCAGTCCTCCCGGGACTGAAAATGAAAAACTGTTTTTT.

This clone was picked up a small number of times. CDR3 in amino acids: CATSDLHTSTNTGELFF. The CDR3 nucleotides are TGTGCCACCAGTGATTTGCACACAAGTACGAACACCGGGGAGCTGTTTTTT. The chain carries TRBV24-1 and TRBJ2-2; no clear D. The CDR3 is made up of 17 amino acids. The germline V gene has CDR1 KGHDR and CDR2 SFDVKD. Trimming removed 0 bases at V and 0 bases at J, with 10 bases between.

The V gene is TRBV5-1, the J gene TRBJ2-3, with D unresolved. CDR3 length equals 13 residues. Germline V gives CDR1 SGHRS, CDR2 YFSETQ. The V and J ends lost 4 bases and 1 base respectively, with 7 bases between them. The CDR3 is CASSPPGTDTQYF. The DNA for the CDR3 is TGCGCCAGCAGCCCCCCTGGCACAGATACGCAGTATTTT.

This clone was recorded at least ten times. The rearrangement joins TRBV12-5 to TRBJ1-4, with D maybe TRBD1 (5 bases). This CDR3 spans 15 amino acids. Germline values: CDR1 LGHNT, CDR2 FRNRAP. V lost 6 bases and J 3 bases, leaving 14 bases between the germline ends. In DNA form, the CDR3 reads TGTGCTAGTGGAAAAACCAGGGAATCTAATGAAAAACTGTTTTTT. Protein: CASGKTRESNEKLFF.

This chain links TRBV30 with TRBJ2-7; 7 bases align to TRBD1. From germline, CDR1 is GTSNPN and CDR2 SVGIG (reference sequence). The length of the CDR3 is 16 residues. The V gene end was trimmed by 2 bases and the J gene end by 0 bases; junction bases not matched to a gene: 10. In DNA form, the CDR3 reads TGTGCCTGGAGTACCCGACAGGGTCCCTTCTCCTACGAGCAGTACTTC. The encoded protein is CAWSTRQGPFSYEQYF.

The chain recombines TRBV3-1 (or the pseudogene TRBV3-2) with TRBJ1-3; possibly TRBD1 for D (6 bases). Germline CDR1 LGHDT, CDR2 YNNKEL (reference sequence). V lost 6 bases to trimming and J lost 0 bases, with 12 bases between them. This CDR3 spans 15 amino acids. CDR3 residues: CASRNRASSGNTIYF. CDR3 nucleotide sequence: TGTGCCAGCAGAAACAGGGCCTCCTCTGGAAACACCATATATTTT.

The chain couples TRBV7-6 to TRBJ2-7, with D maybe TRBD1 (6 bases). The CDR3 spans 14 residues. Germline V gene data show CDR1 as SGHVS and CDR2 as FNYEAQ. V was trimmed by 3 bases and J by 2 bases, leaving 11 bases between them. The CDR3 reads CASSFNPGAYEQYV. The CDR3 bases are TGTGCCAGCAGCTTTAACCCAGGGGCCTACGAGCAGTACGTC.

The chain recombines TRBV30 with TRBJ1-3; no definite D call. V was shortened by 3 bases and J by 4 bases, with 25 bases between the two germline ends. Per the germline V gene, CDR1 is GTSNPN and CDR2 is SVGIG (reference sequence). The CDR3 extends over 18 amino acids. The CDR3 region is CAWRVGEARLWSGNTIYF. DNA of the CDR3: TGTGCCTGGAGGGTGGGCGAAGCCCGCTTATGGTCCGGAAACACCATATATTTT.

The table lists this clone with a few counts. The rearrangement joins TRBV19 to TRBJ1-4, with 7 bases lining up with TRBD1. Trimming took 5 bases from V and 12 from J; bases not matched to a gene: 15. In germline, CDR1 is LNHDA, CDR2 SQIVND (reference sequence). This CDR3 has 15 residues. This CDR3 is CASSSRQGQNEELFF. CDR3 in DNA: TGTGCCAGTAGTTCCCGACAGGGACAGAATGAGGAACTGTTTTTT.

J is TRBJ1-5 and V is TRBV28; D might be TRBD1 (6 bases). V was trimmed by 7 bases and J by 0 bases, leaving 16 bases between them. The CDR3 is made up of 16 amino acids. CDR1 and CDR2 (germline): MDHEN, SYDVKM. As DNA, the CDR3 is TGTGCCAGCACCAGGGGTGGGAATCTTAGCAATCAGCCCCAGCATTTT. Protein product: CASTRGGNLSNQPQHF.

The chain recombines TRBV6-1 with TRBJ1-1; D is undetermined. The germline V and J ends were trimmed by 2 bases and 3 bases, with 4 bases remaining between them. CDR3 length: 12 residues. CDR1 is MNHNS, CDR2 SASEGT, per germline. CDR3 nucleotides: TGTGCCAGCAGTGAACCAGACACTGAAGCTTTCTTT. It translates to CASSEPDTEAFF.

This clone has a single count. The chain carries TRBV30 and TRBJ1-1; D remains unclear. The CDR3 length is 13 residues. V lost 3 bases, J lost 4 bases, and 12 bases lay in between. Germline V gene data show CDR1 as GTSNPN and CDR2 as SVGIG (reference sequence). In DNA, the CDR3 is TGTGCCTGGAGCGGGTCGGGGAGCACTGAAGCTTTCTTT. This codes for CAWSGSGSTEAFF.

In its sample, this clone is medium-sized (0.01 to 0.1%). The chain employs TRBV2 and TRBJ2-7; a weak D match, TRBD1 (6 bases). The germline V and J ends were trimmed by 6 bases and 2 bases, with 11 bases remaining between them. The germline V gene has CDR1 SNHLY and CDR2 FYNNEI. This CDR3 comprises 13 residues. The CDR3 bases are TGTGCCAGCAGCTCTACAGGGCCCTACGAGCAGTACGTC. This sequence encodes CASSSTGPYEQYV.

The V and J genes are TRBV7-9 and TRBJ2-1; tentatively, D is TRBD1 (6 bases). V was trimmed by 5 bases and J by 1 base, leaving 18 bases between them. CDR3 length: 17 residues. Germline assignment: CDR1 SEHNR and CDR2 FQNEAQ (reference sequence). CDR3 coding DNA: TGTGCCAGCAGCCCTAGAGGGATGAGGGGGTCCTACAATGAGCAGTTCTTC. As protein: CASSPRGMRGSYNEQFF.

The V call is TRBV28, the J call TRBJ1-2; D remains unclear. The CDR3 loop spans 13 amino acids. V was pared by 2 bases and J by 9 bases, with 13 bases between. Germline V gene sequence: CDR1 MDHEN, CDR2 SYDVKM. CDR3 loop: CASSLRGSWSYTF. DNA for the CDR3: TGTGCCAGCAGTTTAAGAGGGTCTTGGAGCTACACCTTC.

The gene calls are TRBV5-4 and TRBJ2-1, with 8 bases fitting TRBD1. Per the germline V gene, CDR1 is SGHNT and CDR2 is YYREEE (reference sequence). The CDR3 covers 15 residues. After removal of 4 bases from V and 6 bases from J, the junction contained 9 bases not matched to a gene. The CDR3 here is CASSRVGQGLNEQFF. Here the CDR3 DNA reads TGTGCCAGCAGCCGAGTAGGACAGGGACTCAATGAGCAGTTCTTC.

The genes are TRBV10-3 and TRBJ1-6; D gene uncertain. CDR1 ENHRY and CDR2 SYGVKD come from the germline V gene. The CDR3 is made up of 14 amino acids. V was shortened by 0 bases and J by 5 bases, with 5 bases between the two germline ends. The CDR3 protein is CAISESRDNSPLHF. DNA of the CDR3: TGTGCCATCAGTGAGTCACGAGATAATTCACCCCTCCACTTT.

The rearrangement joins TRBV6-1 to TRBJ1-3; TRBD1 matches 8 bases. This CDR3 has 16 amino acids. CDR1 and CDR2 from the germline V gene are MNHNS and SASEGT. After removal of 2 bases from V and 0 bases from J, the junction contained 3 bases not matched to a gene. CDR3 region: CASSESGGHSGNTIYF. The CDR3 DNA sequence: TGTGCCAGCAGTGAATCAGGGGGCCACTCTGGAAACACCATATATTTT.

The chain employs TRBV5-1 and TRBJ1-1; D uncertain. V was clipped by 1 base and J by 5 bases, with 12 bases between them. The CDR3 loop spans 14 amino acids. Germline CDR1 is SGHRS and CDR2 is YFSETQ. The CDR3 is CASSLSGERTEAFF. The CDR3 DNA reads as TGCGCCAGCAGCTTGTCCGGGGAGAGGACTGAAGCTTTCTTT.

The V and J genes are TRBV18 and TRBJ2-5; 9 bases map to TRBD1. This CDR3 comprises 15 residues. Germline-derived CDR1 and CDR2 are KGHSH and LQKENI. Losses at the gene ends were 5 bases for V and 5 bases for J; bases not matched to a gene: 9. CDR3 residues: CASSAPTGGRETQYF. The DNA of the CDR3 is TGTGCCAGCTCAGCTCCAACAGGGGGCCGTGAGACCCAGTACTTC.

This chain links TRBV12-3 or TRBV12-4 with TRBJ2-2; possible D gene TRBD1, 6 bases. V was trimmed by 6 bases and J by 5 bases, leaving 10 bases between them. The CDR3 totals 13 residues. DNA of the CDR3: TGTGCCAGCAGCGGACAGAGAACCGGGGAGCTGTTTTTT. This codes for CASSGQRTGELFF.

This clone was detected once. The chain carries TRBV19 and TRBJ1-1; 10 bases match TRBD1. Germline V CDR1 and CDR2: LNHDA, SQIVND (reference sequence). The CDR3 is 15 residues long. V lost 5 bases, J lost 1 base, and 4 bases stayed unmatched. Written as DNA, the CDR3 is TGTGCCAGTAGTGTGGGACAGGGGAAGAACACTGAAGCTTTCTTT. This gives the protein CASSVGQGKNTEAFF.

This clone was recorded only once. The chain couples TRBV5-1 to TRBJ1-2, with a tentative D call TRBD1 (5 bases). Germline loops: CDR1 SGHRS, CDR2 YFSETQ. V gave up 1 base and J gave up 8 bases, with 21 bases separating them. This CDR3 spans 16 amino acids. CDR3 residues: CASSLSQGVAFEGYTF. CDR3 DNA: TGCGCCAGCAGCTTGTCTCAAGGGGTTGCTTTTGAGGGCTACACCTTC.

CDR3 DNA: TGTGCCAGCTCACCTCTCGACAGTCAAGAGACCCAGTACTTC. This translates into CASSPLDSQETQYF. The chain couples TRBV18 to TRBJ2-5, with D perhaps TRBD1 (5 bases). CDR3 length: 14 amino acids. From germline, CDR1 is KGHSH and CDR2 LQKENI. V lost 3 bases, J lost 2 bases, and 10 bases lay in between.

CDR3 DNA: TGTGCCAGCAGCCACGGTGGGGACAGGCTCCTGTTTTTT. As protein: CASSHGGDRLLFF. V is TRBV5-6 and J is TRBJ1-4; TRBD1 aligns across 8 bases. The germline V gene encodes CDR1 SGHDT and CDR2 YYEEEE. Trimming at V came to 4 bases and at J to 14 bases, leaving 10 bases not matched to a gene. This CDR3 contains 13 residues.

The chain links TRBV7-2 to TRBJ2-7; D gene uncertain. Germline-derived CDR1 and CDR2 are SGHTA and FQGNSA. Trimming stripped 6 bases from V and 4 bases from J, with 16 bases between. The CDR3 length is 14 residues. The chain's CDR3 is CASSPVSPGYEQYF. CDR3 coding DNA: TGTGCCAGCAGTCCCGTATCACCCGGGTACGAGCAGTACTTC. Drawing the rest from reference TRBV7-2 and TRBJ2-7, the complete variable domain is GAGVSQSPSNKVTEKGKDVELRCDPISGHTALYWYRQSLGQGLEFLIYFQGNSAPDKSGLPSDRFSAERTGGSVSTLTIQRTQQEDSAVYLCASSPVSPGYEQYFGPGTRLTVT.